This T cell receptor (beta chain) is from a study of tumor-infiltrating lymphocytes in primary liver carcinoma. The germline CDR1 and CDR2 sequences are SQVTM and ANQGSEA. The CDR3 has 13 residues. The template, 500 ng total RNA, yielded TCR beta cDNA made with a constant-region primer. Amplification in three nested multiplex PCR rounds with slightly modified ARM-PCR gave rise to TCR beta libraries. Both of the initial two PCR rounds ran for around 10 cycles and employed TRBV1-TRBV30 forward primers alongside a C-beta reverse primer. From the multiplex PCR reads, TCRdb called clonotypes with MiXCR, one entry per CDR3 protein. The sample carries about 48,000 distinct CDR3 sequences, about three quarters recorded once. With respect to this clonotype: One end of the junction is discordant with germline, which a read error may explain.

Each 20-30 mg portion of unsorted bulk tissue served as the source for co-extraction of RNA and DNA. The sequenced sample consisted of liver tumor tissue from sampling region 3. Subset here: tumor region T3, left-lateral pole. The clonotype was recovered from a man between 35 and 55 years old with primary liver carcinoma and hepatitis B virus infection. V and J are TRBV29-1 and TRBJ2-1, with 7 bases aligning to TRBD2. The chain's CDR3 is CSVVSGDYSEQFF. The CDR3 DNA sequence: TGCAGCGTTGTTAGTGGGGACTACAGTGAGCAGTTCTTC.